The 3 T cell receptor beta chains below were found in one sample sequenced in a study of CXCR3-negative and CXCR3-positive naive CD8 T cells. Each TRB cDNA library was prepared by 5' RACE (with UMI labels). Reanalyzing the 5' RACE reads, TCRdb keeps one entry per CDR3 protein, without DNA. In total, the table holds approximately 24,000 distinct CDR3 sequences. Source material: naive CXCR3- CD8+ T cells from blood. Subset reported: CD45RO-CCR7+CD27+CD95- naive CD8+ T cells lacking CXCR3 (TNR3-). The receptors here all came from a human donor in good health. Some clones in this sample may be carry-over from other donors' samples.

This clonotype is labeled medium-sized based on frequency. This sequence joins TRBV11-3 and TRBJ2-7. CDR3 length equals 13 residues. In germline, CDR1 is SGHNT, CDR2 YENEEA. The CDR3 loop reads CASREANSYEQYF.

The V gene is TRBV11-2, the J gene TRBJ1-5; TCRdb's D gene call, TRBD1, goes unchecked for lack of DNA. Looked up from germline, CDR1 is SGHAT and CDR2 is FQNNGV. The CDR3 has 15 amino acids. The CDR3 reads CASSTETGSNQPQHF.

This chain uses TRBV20-1 with TRBJ1-1. Germline loops: CDR1 DFQATT, CDR2 SNEGSKA (reference sequence). The CDR3 extends over 11 amino acids. The CDR3 loop reads CSAKQNTEAFF.